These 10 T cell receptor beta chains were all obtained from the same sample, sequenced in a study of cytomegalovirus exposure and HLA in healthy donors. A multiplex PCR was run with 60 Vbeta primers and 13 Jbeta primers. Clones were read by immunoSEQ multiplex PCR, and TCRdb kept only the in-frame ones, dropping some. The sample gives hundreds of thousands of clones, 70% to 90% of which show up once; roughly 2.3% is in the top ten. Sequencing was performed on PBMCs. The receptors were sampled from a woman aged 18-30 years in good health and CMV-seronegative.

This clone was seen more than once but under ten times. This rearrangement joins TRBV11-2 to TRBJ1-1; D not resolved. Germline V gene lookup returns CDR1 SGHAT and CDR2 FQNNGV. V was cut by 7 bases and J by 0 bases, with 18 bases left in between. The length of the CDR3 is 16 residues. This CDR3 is CASKSTPQRMNTEAFF. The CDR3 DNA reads TGTGCCAGCAAATCCACCCCACAGAGAATGAACACTGAAGCTTTCTTT.

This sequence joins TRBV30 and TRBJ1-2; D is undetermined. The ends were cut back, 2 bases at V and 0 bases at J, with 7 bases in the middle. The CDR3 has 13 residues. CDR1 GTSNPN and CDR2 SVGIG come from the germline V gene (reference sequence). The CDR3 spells CAWSRTSNYGYTF. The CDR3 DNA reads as TGTGCCTGGAGTCGGACTTCTAACTATGGCTACACCTTC.

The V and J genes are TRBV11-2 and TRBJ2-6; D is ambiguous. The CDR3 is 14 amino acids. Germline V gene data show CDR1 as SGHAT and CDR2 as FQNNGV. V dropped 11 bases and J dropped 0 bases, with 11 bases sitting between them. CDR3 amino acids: CASRPPSGANVLTF. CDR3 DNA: TGTGCCTCCAGGCCCCCCTCTGGGGCCAACGTCCTGACTTTC.

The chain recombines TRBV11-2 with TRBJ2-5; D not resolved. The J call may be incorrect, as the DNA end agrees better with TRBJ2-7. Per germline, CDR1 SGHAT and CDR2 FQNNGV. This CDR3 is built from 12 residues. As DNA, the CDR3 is TGTGCCAGCAGCTTAGCTGTCCACGAGCAGTACTTC. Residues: CASSLAVHEQYF.

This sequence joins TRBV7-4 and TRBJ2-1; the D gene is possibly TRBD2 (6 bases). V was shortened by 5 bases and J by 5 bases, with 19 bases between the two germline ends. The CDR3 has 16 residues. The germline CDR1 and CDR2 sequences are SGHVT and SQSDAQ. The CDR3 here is CASSHKRDWVNNEQFF. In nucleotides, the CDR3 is TGTGCCAGCAGCCACAAACGGGACTGGGTAAACAATGAGCAGTTCTTC.

The CDR3 region has the DNA TGTGCCATCAGTGGGAGCAGGGGGAACACCGGGGAGCTGTTTTTT. Protein product: CAISGSRGNTGELFF. The rearrangement uses TRBV10-3 and TRBJ2-2, with TRBD1 as a possible D gene (6 bases). Germline V gene lookup returns CDR1 ENHRY and CDR2 SYGVKD. This CDR3 has 15 residues. Trimming took off 4 bases at V and 1 base at J, with 10 bases between the two ends.

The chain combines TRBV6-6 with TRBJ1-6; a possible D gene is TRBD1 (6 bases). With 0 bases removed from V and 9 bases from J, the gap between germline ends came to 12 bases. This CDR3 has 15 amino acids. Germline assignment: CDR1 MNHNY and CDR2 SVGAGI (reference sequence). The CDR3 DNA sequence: TGTGCCAGCAGTTACTCGACCAGGGGTGGTTCACCCCTCCACTTT. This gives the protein CASSYSTRGGSPLHF.

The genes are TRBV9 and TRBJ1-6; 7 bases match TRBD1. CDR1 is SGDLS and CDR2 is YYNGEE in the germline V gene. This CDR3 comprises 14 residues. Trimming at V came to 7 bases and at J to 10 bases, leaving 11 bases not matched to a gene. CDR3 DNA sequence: TGTGCCAGCCGCGGGGACAGCCCTTTGTCACCCCTCCACTTT. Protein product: CASRGDSPLSPLHF.

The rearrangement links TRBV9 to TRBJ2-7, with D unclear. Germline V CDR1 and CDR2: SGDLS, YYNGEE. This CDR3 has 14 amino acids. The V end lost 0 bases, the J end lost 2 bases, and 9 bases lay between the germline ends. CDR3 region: CASSVGAETYEQYF. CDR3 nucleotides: TGTGCCAGCAGCGTAGGTGCGGAAACCTACGAGCAGTACTTC.

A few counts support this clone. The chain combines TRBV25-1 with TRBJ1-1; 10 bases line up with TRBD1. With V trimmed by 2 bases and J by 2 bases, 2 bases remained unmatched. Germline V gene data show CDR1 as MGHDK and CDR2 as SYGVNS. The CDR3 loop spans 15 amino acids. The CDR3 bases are TGTGCCAGCAGTGAACGACAGGGGGCCAACACTGAAGCTTTCTTT. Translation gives CASSERQGANTEAFF.